The sample holds many counts of the clone carrying this T cell receptor beta chain. TCRdb re-clonotyped the PCR reads via MiXCR. There are 20,000 or so clones in the sample; 22% occur only once, and 8% to 13% lies in the top ten. This sample was taken from a study of metastatic and nonmetastatic thyroid tumors. As for the study in general: Peripheral blood and tumor or nodule samples from malignant and benign thyroid patients were compared.

Trimming removed 4 bases at V and 4 bases at J, with 12 bases between. CDR3 length equals 13 residues. Germline assignment: CDR1 SQVTM and CDR2 ANQGSEA. Not a single patient had been given any form of treatment at any point before undergoing thyroid surgery. The genes are TRBV29-1 and TRBJ2-3, with D possibly being TRBD2 (5 bases). The origin of this receptor is a male donor with papillary thyroid cancer or a benign thyroid nodule (not recorded which). Some clones in this sample may be carry-over from other donors' samples. The source material was tumor tissue. CDR3 loop: CSVVGEAADTQYF. The CDR3 DNA reads as TGCAGCGTTGTCGGGGAAGCGGCAGATACGCAGTATTTT.